This T cell receptor beta chain was obtained from a study of blood T cells in healthy people across ages. A second about 7 to 11 cycle PCR used barcoded and J-beta primers. TCRdb used MiXCR to reprocess the 5' RACE reads, holding one entry per CDR3 protein. The profile shows fewer than 2 million distinct CDR3 sequences, around 40% of them singletons. This clonotype was picked up a small number of times. Unmatched junction bases numbered 3, after V lost 1 base and J lost 3 bases. The germline CDR1 and CDR2 sequences are MNHNY and SVGAGI (reference sequence). The CDR3 spans 14 residues. The donors, healthy Caucasians from Russia, were aged roughly 6 to 90.

The chain links TRBV6-6 to TRBJ2-7, with TRBD2 matching over 7 bases. The receptor was derived from a human donor in good health. Sequencing input: blood. CDR3 loop: CASSYYGEGYEQYF. The CDR3 DNA follows: TGTGCCAGCAGTTACTACGGGGAGGGCTACGAGCAGTACTTC.